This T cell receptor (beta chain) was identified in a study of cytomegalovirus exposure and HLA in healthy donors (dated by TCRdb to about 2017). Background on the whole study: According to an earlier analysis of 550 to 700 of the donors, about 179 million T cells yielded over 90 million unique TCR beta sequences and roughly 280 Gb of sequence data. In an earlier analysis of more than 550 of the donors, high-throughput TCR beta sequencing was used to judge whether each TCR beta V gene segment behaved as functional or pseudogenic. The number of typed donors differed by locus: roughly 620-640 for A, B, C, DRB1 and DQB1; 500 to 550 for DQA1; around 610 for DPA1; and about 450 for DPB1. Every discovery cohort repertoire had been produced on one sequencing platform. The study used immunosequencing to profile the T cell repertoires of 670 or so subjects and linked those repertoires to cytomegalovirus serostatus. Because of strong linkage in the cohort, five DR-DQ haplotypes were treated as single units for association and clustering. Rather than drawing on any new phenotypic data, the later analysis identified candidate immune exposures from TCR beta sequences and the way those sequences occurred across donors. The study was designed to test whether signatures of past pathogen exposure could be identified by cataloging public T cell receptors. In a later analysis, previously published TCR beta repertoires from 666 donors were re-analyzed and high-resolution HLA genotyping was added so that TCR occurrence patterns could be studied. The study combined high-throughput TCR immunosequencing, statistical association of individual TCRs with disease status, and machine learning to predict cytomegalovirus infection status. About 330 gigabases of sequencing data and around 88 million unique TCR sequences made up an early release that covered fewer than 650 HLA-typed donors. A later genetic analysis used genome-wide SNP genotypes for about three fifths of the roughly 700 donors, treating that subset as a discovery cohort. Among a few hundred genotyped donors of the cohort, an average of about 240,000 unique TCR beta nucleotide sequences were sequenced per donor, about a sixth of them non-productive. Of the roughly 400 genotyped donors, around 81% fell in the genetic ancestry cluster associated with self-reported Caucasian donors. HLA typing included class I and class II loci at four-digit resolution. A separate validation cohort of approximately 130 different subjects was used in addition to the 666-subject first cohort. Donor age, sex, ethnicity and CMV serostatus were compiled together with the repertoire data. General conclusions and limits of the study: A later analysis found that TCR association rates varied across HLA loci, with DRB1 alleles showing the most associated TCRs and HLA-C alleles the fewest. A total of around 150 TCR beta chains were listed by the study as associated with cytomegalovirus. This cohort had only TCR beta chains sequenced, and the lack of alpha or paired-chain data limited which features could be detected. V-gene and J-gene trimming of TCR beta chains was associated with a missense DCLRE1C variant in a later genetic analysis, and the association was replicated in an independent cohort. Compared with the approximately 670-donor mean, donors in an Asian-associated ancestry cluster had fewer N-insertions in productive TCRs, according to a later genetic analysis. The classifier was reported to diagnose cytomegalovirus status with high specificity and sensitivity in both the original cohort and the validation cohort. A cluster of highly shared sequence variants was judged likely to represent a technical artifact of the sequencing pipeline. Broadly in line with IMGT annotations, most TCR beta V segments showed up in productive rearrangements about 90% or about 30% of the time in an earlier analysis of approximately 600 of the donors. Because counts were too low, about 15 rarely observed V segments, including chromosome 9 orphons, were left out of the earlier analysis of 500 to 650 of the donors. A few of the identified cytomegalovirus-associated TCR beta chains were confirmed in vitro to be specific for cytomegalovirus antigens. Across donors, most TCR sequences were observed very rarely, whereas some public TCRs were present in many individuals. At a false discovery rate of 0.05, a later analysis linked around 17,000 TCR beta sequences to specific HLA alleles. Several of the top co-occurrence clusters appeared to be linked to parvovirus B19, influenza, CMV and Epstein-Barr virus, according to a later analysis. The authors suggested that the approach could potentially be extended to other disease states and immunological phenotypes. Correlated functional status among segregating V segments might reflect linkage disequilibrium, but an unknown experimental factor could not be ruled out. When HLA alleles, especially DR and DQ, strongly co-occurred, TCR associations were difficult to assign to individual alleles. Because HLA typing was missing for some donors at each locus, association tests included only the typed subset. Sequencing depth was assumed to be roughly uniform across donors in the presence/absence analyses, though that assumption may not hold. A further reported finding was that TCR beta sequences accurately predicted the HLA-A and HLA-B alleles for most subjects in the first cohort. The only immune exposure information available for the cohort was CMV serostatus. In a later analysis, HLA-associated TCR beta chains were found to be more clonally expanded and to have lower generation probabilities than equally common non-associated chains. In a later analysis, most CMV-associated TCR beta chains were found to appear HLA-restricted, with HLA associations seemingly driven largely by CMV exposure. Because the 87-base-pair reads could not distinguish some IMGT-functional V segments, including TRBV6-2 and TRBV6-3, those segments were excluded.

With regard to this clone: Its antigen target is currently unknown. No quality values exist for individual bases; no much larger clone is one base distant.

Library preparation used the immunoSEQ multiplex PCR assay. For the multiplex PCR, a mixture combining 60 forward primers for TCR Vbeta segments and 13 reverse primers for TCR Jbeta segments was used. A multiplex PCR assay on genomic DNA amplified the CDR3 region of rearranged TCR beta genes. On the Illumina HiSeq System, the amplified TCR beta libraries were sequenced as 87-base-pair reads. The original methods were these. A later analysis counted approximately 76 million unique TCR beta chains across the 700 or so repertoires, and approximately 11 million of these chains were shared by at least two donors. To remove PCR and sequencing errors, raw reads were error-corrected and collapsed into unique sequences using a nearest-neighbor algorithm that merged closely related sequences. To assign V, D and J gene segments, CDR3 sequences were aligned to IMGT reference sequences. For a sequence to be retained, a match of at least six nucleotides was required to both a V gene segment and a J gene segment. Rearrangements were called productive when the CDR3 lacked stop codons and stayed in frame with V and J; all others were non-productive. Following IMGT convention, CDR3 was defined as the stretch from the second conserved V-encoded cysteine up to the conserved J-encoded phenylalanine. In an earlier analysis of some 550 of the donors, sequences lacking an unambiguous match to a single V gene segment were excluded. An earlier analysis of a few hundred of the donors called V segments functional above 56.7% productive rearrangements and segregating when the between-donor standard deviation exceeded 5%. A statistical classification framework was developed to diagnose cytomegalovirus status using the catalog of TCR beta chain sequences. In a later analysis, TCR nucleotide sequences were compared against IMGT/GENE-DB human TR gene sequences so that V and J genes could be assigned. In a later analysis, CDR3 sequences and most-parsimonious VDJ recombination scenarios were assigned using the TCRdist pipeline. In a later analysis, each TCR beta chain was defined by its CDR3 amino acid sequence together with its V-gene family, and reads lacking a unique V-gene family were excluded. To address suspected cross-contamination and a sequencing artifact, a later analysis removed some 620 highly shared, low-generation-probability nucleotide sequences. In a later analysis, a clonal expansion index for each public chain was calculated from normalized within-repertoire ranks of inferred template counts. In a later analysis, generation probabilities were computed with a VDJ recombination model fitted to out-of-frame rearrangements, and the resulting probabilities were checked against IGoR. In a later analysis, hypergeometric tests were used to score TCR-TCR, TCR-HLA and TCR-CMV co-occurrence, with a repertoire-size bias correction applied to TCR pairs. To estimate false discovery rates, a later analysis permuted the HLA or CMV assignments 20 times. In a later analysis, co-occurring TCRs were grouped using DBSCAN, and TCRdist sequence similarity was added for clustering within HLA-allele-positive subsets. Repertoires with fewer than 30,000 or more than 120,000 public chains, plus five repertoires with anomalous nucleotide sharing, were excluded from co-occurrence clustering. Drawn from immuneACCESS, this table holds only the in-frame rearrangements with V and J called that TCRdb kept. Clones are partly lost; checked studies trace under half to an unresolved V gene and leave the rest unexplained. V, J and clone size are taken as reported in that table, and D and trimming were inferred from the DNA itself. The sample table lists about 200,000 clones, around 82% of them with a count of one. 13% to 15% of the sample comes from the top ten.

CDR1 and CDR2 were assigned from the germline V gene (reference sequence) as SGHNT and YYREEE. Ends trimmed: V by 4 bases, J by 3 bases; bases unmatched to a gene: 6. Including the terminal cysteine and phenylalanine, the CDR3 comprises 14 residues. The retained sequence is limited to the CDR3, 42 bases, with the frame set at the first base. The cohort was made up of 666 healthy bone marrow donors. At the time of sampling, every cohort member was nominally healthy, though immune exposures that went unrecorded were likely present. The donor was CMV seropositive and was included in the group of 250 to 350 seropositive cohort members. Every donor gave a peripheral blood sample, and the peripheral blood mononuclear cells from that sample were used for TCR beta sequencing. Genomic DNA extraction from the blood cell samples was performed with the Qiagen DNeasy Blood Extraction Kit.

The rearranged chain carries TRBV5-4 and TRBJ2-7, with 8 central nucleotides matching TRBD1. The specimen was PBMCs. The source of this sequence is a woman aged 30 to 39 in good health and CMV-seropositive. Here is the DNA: TGTGCCAGCAGCCCCGACAGGGGTTTCTACGAGCAGTACTTC. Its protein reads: CASSPDRGFYEQYF. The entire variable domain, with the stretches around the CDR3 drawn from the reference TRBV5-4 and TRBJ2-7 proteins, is ETGVTQSPTHLIKTRGQQVTLRCSSQSGHNTVSWYQQALGQGPQFIFQYYREEENGRGNFPPRFSGLQFPNYSSELNVNALELDDSALYLCASSPDRGFYEQYFGPGTRLTVT.